This T cell receptor beta chain was obtained from a study of T cells in narcolepsy. Whole-study results and caveats: Reportedly, autoreactive clonotypes were serially detected in patients' blood but not controls'.

As for this clone: Its cognate antigen is unknown.

Germline-derived CDR1 and CDR2 are SSHAT and FNYEAQ (reference sequence). This CDR3 is 16 amino acids long. The V and J ends lost 0 bases and 4 bases, in that order; junction bases with no gene match: 8. Assay: immunoSEQ multiplex PCR; the TCRdb copy retains only in-frame clones and omits some. The sample gives fewer than 40,000 clones, 75% to 85% of which show up once; 0.9% to 1.2% is in the top ten. The genes are TRBV7-7 and TRBJ2-5; 7 nucleotides line up with TRBD2. What was sequenced was CD45RA- memory CD4+ T cells from PBMCs. The clonotype was recovered from a human donor with narcolepsy. The CDR3 sequence: CASSLAEGTGGETQYF. The DNA of the CDR3 is TGTGCCAGCAGCTTAGCCGAGGGGACGGGAGGAGAGACCCAGTACTTC.